This T cell receptor beta chain was recorded in a study of CD8+CD57+ T cells in acquired aplastic anemia. Study context: Average DNA yield from sorted CD4+ and CD8+ cells was around 3.2 ug.

General study points: Roughly 27 sequences, all CD8+ CDR3, were shared between patients and controls.

This CDR3 is 14 amino acids long. CDR1 DFQATT and CDR2 SNEGSKA come from the germline V gene (reference sequence). V lost 2 bases and J lost 0, with 10 bases in between. The patients chosen for sequencing had shown expansion of CD8+CD57+ cells (detected by flow cytometry). Severe acquired aplastic anemia was present in every patient. Receipt of therapy had not occurred in any patient by the time of blood sampling. Note on this clonotype: Its target is not known.

CDR3 and TCR beta VDJ profiling relied on a genomic DNA template. TCRdb reprocessed the reads via MiXCR and lists one record per CDR3 protein. The sample yields roughly 150,000 distinct CDR3 sequences, around 50% seen once. The receptor was isolated from a human donor with aplastic anemia. Sequencing was carried out using sorted CD4+, CD8+, or CD8+CD57+ T cells (not recorded which) from PBMCs. This chain connects TRBV20-1 to TRBJ1-1; D unresolved. The DNA of the CDR3 is TGCAGTGCTAGATCGGTGAGAATGAACACTGAAGCTTTCTTT. Amino acid sequence: CSARSVRMNTEAFF.